This TCR beta chain was profiled in a study of blood T cell repertoires in COVID-19. This clone has just one count. The repertoire was sequenced with immunoSEQ multiplex PCR; TCRdb's copy has only in-frame clones and lacks some. The sample contains 85,000 or so clones, roughly 79% of which appear only once. The sample was peripheral blood. The source is a man older than 75 with acute or convalescent COVID-19.

CDR3 bases: TGTGCCAGCAGTATAATAGCGGGATCAGGGGGGGATACGCAGTATTTT. Its translation is CASSIIAGSGGDTQYF. The chain carries TRBV28 and TRBJ2-3; D possibly corresponds to TRBD2 (8 bases). The CDR3 is 16 amino acids. Germline V gene data show CDR1 as MDHEN and CDR2 as SYDVKM. Trimming cost V 5 bases and J 6 bases, with 21 bases left between them.